Below are 14 T cell receptor beta chains sequenced from a single sample in a study of Ad26.COV2.S vaccination and SARS-CoV-2 variants. The repertoire was sequenced with immunoSEQ multiplex PCR; TCRdb's copy has only in-frame clones and lacks some. The top ten hold about 15% of the sample, which has nearly 95,000 clones, more than 65% seen once. The source was peripheral blood, collected after recovery from COVID-19. Source of these receptors: a human donor who had recovered from COVID-19.

The sample holds one count of this clone. The J gene is TRBJ2-1, the V gene TRBV6-2 or TRBV6-3; 7 bases line up with TRBD2. This CDR3 is 15 amino acids long. The J segment lost 7 bases and the V segment lost 5 bases, leaving 11 bases of the junction unmatched. In germline, CDR1 is MNHEY, CDR2 SVGEGT. The CDR3 is CASSPSGGSMNEQFF. CDR3 coding DNA: TGTGCCAGCAGTCCCTCTGGCGGGAGTATGAATGAGCAGTTCTTC.

The chain links TRBV6-6 to TRBJ1-3, with D maybe TRBD1 (6 bases). Trimming took off 9 bases at V and 0 bases at J, with 15 bases between the two ends. There are 15 residues in the CDR3. Germline assignment: CDR1 MNHNY and CDR2 SVGAGI (reference sequence). CDR3 DNA sequence: TGTGCCAGTACCATTCAGGGGAGCTCTGGAAACACCATATATTTT. Protein: CASTIQGSSGNTIYF.

This chain links TRBV7-9 with TRBJ1-2; maybe TRBD1 (6 bases). With 5 bases removed from V and 6 bases from J, the gap between germline ends came to 13 bases. The CDR3 has 13 amino acids. Germline-derived CDR1 and CDR2 are SEHNR and FQNEAQ (reference sequence). The CDR3, as DNA: TGTGCCAGCAGCCTAGGGGGTCGGGATGGCTACACCTTC. Translating it yields CASSLGGRDGYTF.

The CDR3 is CASSKAPPRSEKLFF. CDR3 DNA sequence: TGTGCCAGTAGTAAGGCCCCGCCTCGCAGTGAAAAACTGTTTTTT. The V call is TRBV19, the J call TRBJ1-4, with D unresolved. This CDR3 region has 15 residues. Germline CDR1 and CDR2: LNHDA and SQIVND (reference sequence). V lost 4 bases and J lost 7, with 16 bases in between.

This rearrangement joins TRBV29-1 to TRBJ2-3, with D possibly being TRBD1 (6 bases). The CDR3 spans 13 residues. Germline V gene data show CDR1 as SQVTM and CDR2 as ANQGSEA. Deletions cut 3 bases from V and 6 bases from J, with 13 bases between. Written as DNA, the CDR3 is TGCAGCGTTGACAGGGGCGCATTGGATACGCAGTATTTT. It codes for CSVDRGALDTQYF.

J is TRBJ1-2 and V is TRBV20-1, with D unclear. The CDR3 is 10 residues long. The germline gives CDR1 DFQATT, CDR2 SNEGSKA (reference sequence). Deletions cut 0 bases from V and 8 bases from J, with 4 bases between. The CDR3 DNA sequence: TGCAGTGCTAGAGATCGAGGCTACACCTTC. Encoded protein: CSARDRGYTF.

The genes are TRBV10-2 and TRBJ2-7, with 9 bases matching TRBD1. The CDR3 sequence is 15 residues long. Germline lookup yields CDR1 WSHSY and CDR2 SAAADI. V dropped 6 bases and J dropped 2; count of bases not matched to a gene: 8. The CDR3 sequence: CASRPGQGRAYEQYF. The CDR3, as DNA: TGCGCCAGCAGACCTGGACAGGGGAGGGCCTACGAGCAGTACTTC.

V is TRBV27 and J is TRBJ2-2; 10 bases map to TRBD2. The CDR3 spans 17 residues. J was trimmed by 2 bases and V by 3 bases; bases with no gene match: 6. Germline loops: CDR1 MNHEY, CDR2 SMNVEV (reference sequence). CDR3 nucleotides: TGTGCCAGCAGTTTCCCCGGACTAGCGGCTAACACCGGGGAGCTGTTTTTT. Residues: CASSFPGLAANTGELFF.

The count of this clone is one. The rearrangement uses TRBV24-1 and TRBJ2-5; 7 positions match TRBD2. V lost 3 bases to trimming and J lost 5 bases; unmatched junction nucleotides: 23. Germline V gene lookup returns CDR1 KGHDR and CDR2 SFDVKD. The CDR3 extends over 20 amino acids. The DNA of the CDR3 is TGTGCCACCAGTGATCCGAACGTCTGGGCTGGCGGGAGTCTCGGGGAGACCCAGTACTTC. The encoded protein is CATSDPNVWAGGSLGETQYF.

V is TRBV19 and J is TRBJ1-2, with a weak D call TRBD1 (5 bases). Germline CDR1 and CDR2: LNHDA and SQIVND (reference sequence). The CDR3 has 12 amino acids. The V end was cut by 5 bases, the J end by 7 bases, with 11 bases between. CDR3: CASSSREGGYTF. For the CDR3, the DNA is TGTGCCAGTAGTTCCAGGGAGGGTGGCTACACCTTC. Together with reference TRBV19 and TRBJ1-2, the CDR3 gives the full variable domain: DGGITQSPKYLFRKEGQNVTLSCEQNLNHDAMYWYRQDPGQGLRLIYYSQIVNDFQKGDIAEGYSVSREKKESFPLTVTSAQKNPTAFYLCASSSREGGYTFGSGTRLTVV.

The chain carries TRBV28 and TRBJ2-7, with 7 bases lining up with TRBD1. Trimming cost V 6 bases and J 3 bases; bases outside gene matches: 8. The CDR3 is 14 residues long. CDR1 MDHEN and CDR2 SYDVKM come from the germline V gene. CDR3 loop: CASSSGGFVYEQYF. CDR3 DNA sequence: TGTGCCAGCAGCTCAGGGGGTTTCGTCTACGAGCAGTACTTC. The whole variable domain, remainder taken from reference TRBV28 and TRBJ2-7, is DVKVTQSSRYLVKRTGEKVFLECVQDMDHENMFWYRQDPGLGLRLIYFSYDVKMKEKGDIPEGYSVSREKKERFSLILESASTNQTSMYLCASSSGGFVYEQYFGPGTRLTVT.

The count of this clone is one. The V and J genes are TRBV2 and TRBJ2-1, with 8 bases identical to TRBD2. Per the germline V gene, CDR1 is SNHLY and CDR2 is FYNNEI. The CDR3 totals 13 residues. Trimming removed 6 bases from V and 9 bases from J; junction bases left unmatched: 7. CDR3 nucleotide sequence: TGTGCCAGCAGGCCGGGCGCGGGGGGTGAGCAGTTCTTC. Translating it yields CASRPGAGGEQFF.

The chain links TRBV10-3 to TRBJ1-1; D is perhaps TRBD1 (6 bases). CDR1 is ENHRY, CDR2 SYGVKD, per germline. The CDR3 sequence is 15 residues long. V lost 3 bases to trimming and J lost 4 bases, with 15 bases between them. The CDR3 loop reads CAISDSGARRTEAFF. CDR3 coding DNA: TGTGCCATCAGTGACTCGGGGGCGCGACGCACTGAAGCTTTCTTT.

This clone was detected once. This chain connects TRBV7-9 to TRBJ2-7; D might be TRBD1 (5 bases). Between the trimmed V and J ends, which lost 4 bases and 8 bases, there was a span of 9 bases. The CDR3 is 11 amino acids. The germline CDR1 and CDR2 sequences are SEHNR and FQNEAQ (reference sequence). For the CDR3, the DNA is TGTGCCAGCAGCTCAGGGATTCAGCAGTACTTC. Protein: CASSSGIQQYF. The full variable domain, rest sourced from reference TRBV7-9 and TRBJ2-7, is DTGVSQNPRHKITKRGQNVTFRCDPISEHNRLYWYRQTLGQGPEFLTYFQNEAQLEKSRLLSDRFSAERPKGSFSTLEIQRTEQGDSAMYLCASSSGIQQYFGPGTRLTVT.